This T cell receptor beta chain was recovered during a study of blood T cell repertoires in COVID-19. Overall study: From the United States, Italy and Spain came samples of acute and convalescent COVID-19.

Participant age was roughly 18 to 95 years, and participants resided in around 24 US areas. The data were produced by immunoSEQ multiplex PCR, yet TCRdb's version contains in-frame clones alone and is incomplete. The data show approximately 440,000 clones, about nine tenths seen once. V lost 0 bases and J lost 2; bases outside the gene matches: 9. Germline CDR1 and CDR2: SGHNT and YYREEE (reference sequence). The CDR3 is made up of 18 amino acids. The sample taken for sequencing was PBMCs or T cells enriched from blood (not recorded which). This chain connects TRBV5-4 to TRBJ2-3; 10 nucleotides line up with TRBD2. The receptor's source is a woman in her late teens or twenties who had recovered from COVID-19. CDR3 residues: CASSLGSGGVATTDTQYF. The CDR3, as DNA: TGTGCCAGCAGCTTGGGAAGCGGGGGGGTTGCTACCACAGATACGCAGTATTTT.